The rows below give T cell receptor beta chains drawn from one sample of a study of OX40 agonist ivuxolimab in advanced cancers. TCRdb's copy holds only in-frame clones and misses some; the assay was immunoSEQ multiplex PCR. The sample lists about 80,000 clones, around 93% occurring once. The sample was CD4+ or CD8+ T cells sorted from blood, taken in a trial of the OX40 agonist ivuxolimab. Every receptor here comes from an adult with an advanced solid tumor such as melanoma, head and neck, liver or kidney cancer. Both conserved end residues are part of each CDR3. Fields, in order: J gene, clone size, V gene, D gene, CDR3 protein, CDR3 DNA. The D gene is left open where the match is weak. Size is omitted from some rows. Given values are once, few, many or a class for expanded clones.

J gene: TRBJ2-2; clone size: .; V gene: TRBV6-1; D gene: TRBD1; CDR3 protein: CASSAGTGSLRAGELFF; CDR3 DNA: TGTGCCAGCAGTGCCGGGACAGGGAGTTTGCGGGCCGGGGAGCTGTTTTTT
J gene: TRBJ2-1; clone size: few; V gene: TRBV6-1; D gene: .; CDR3 protein: CASSEIGGVYNEQFF; CDR3 DNA: TGTGCCAGCAGTGAAATCGGGGGAGTCTACAATGAGCAGTTCTTC
J gene: TRBJ2-2; clone size: .; V gene: TRBV7-2; D gene: .; CDR3 protein: CASSLLVLNTGELFF; CDR3 DNA: TGTGCCAGCAGCTTATTGGTCTTGAACACCGGGGAGCTGTTTTTT
J gene: TRBJ2-1; clone size: .; V gene: TRBV18; D gene: .; CDR3 protein: CASSPAGAKYSYNEQFF; CDR3 DNA: TGTGCCAGCTCACCTGCGGGGGCCAAGTACTCCTACAATGAGCAGTTCTTC
J gene: TRBJ1-5; clone size: once; V gene: TRBV27; D gene: .; CDR3 protein: CAISGGPRQSAQHF; CDR3 DNA: TGTGCCATCTCTGGGGGACCACGGCAATCAGCCCAGCATTTT
J gene: TRBJ2-3; clone size: .; V gene: TRBV18; D gene: .; CDR3 protein: CASSPVPSTDTQYF; CDR3 DNA: TGTGCCAGCTCACCGGTCCCTAGCACAGATACGCAGTATTTT
J gene: TRBJ1-2; clone size: .; V gene: TRBV7-8; D gene: .; CDR3 protein: CASSVGSANYGYTF; CDR3 DNA: TGTGCCAGCAGCGTGGGCAGCGCCAACTATGGCTACACCTTC
J gene: TRBJ2-5; clone size: .; V gene: TRBV6-5; D gene: .; CDR3 protein: CASSPPGAETQYF; CDR3 DNA: TGTGCCAGCAGTCCCCCCGGAGCGGAGACCCAGTACTTC
J gene: TRBJ2-7; clone size: .; V gene: TRBV6-5; D gene: TRBD2; CDR3 protein: CASSYAGGRVDEQYF; CDR3 DNA: TGTGCCAGCAGTTACGCGGGGGGGCGTGTCGACGAGCAGTACTTC
J gene: TRBJ2-7; clone size: .; V gene: TRBV7-2; D gene: .; CDR3 protein: CASSLASSTAPYEQYF; CDR3 DNA: TGTGCCAGCAGCTTAGCGTCGTCGACAGCACCATACGAGCAGTACTTC
J gene: TRBJ2-7; clone size: .; V gene: TRBV6-5; D gene: TRBD1; CDR3 protein: CASISSRQGYHEQYF; CDR3 DNA: TGTGCCAGCATCTCAAGTCGACAGGGGTATCACGAGCAGTACTTC
J gene: TRBJ2-1; clone size: few; V gene: TRBV27; D gene: TRBD1; CDR3 protein: CASSPRDRGRNEQFF; CDR3 DNA: TGTGCCAGCAGCCCTCGGGACAGGGGTCGAAATGAGCAGTTCTTC
J gene: TRBJ1-3; clone size: .; V gene: TRBV6-5; D gene: .; CDR3 protein: CASSRGHSGNTIYF; CDR3 DNA: TGTGCCAGCAGTCGCGGGCACTCTGGAAACACCATATATTTT
J gene: TRBJ2-3; clone size: .; V gene: TRBV19; D gene: .; CDR3 protein: CASSKANQGTQYF; CDR3 DNA: TGTGCCAGTAGTAAAGCGAATCAGGGTACGCAGTATTTT
J gene: TRBJ1-1; clone size: .; V gene: TRBV27; D gene: .; CDR3 protein: CASSTYRSLMNTEAFF; CDR3 DNA: TGTGCCAGCAGTACGTACAGGTCTCTCATGAACACTGAAGCTTTCTTT
J gene: TRBJ1-3; clone size: .; V gene: TRBV18; D gene: TRBD1; CDR3 protein: CASPQPGQGPGNTIYF; CDR3 DNA: TGTGCCAGCCCCCAGCCGGGACAGGGTCCTGGAAACACCATATATTTT
J gene: TRBJ2-3; clone size: .; V gene: TRBV5-1; D gene: .; CDR3 protein: CASSLQGGGTDTQYF; CDR3 DNA: TGCGCCAGCAGCTTGCAAGGCGGGGGCACAGATACGCAGTATTTT